This passage covers 19 T cell receptor beta chains from one sample sequenced in a study of T cell responses to AZD1222 COVID-19 vaccine. Some clones are missing from TCRdb's copy, which holds only in-frame ones; the method was immunoSEQ multiplex PCR. In the table there are approximately 120,000 clones, approximately 85% of which are singletons. Sequences were derived from peripheral blood, sampled 28 days after the second AZD1222 dose. The receptors come from an adult who received the AZD1222 COVID-19 vaccine.

CDR3 in amino acids: CARSLSPQGSDTQYF. The DNA of the CDR3 is TGTGCCAGAAGCTTGTCGCCCCAAGGGTCAGATACGCAGTATTTT. V and J are TRBV5-3 and TRBJ2-3; no clear D. TRBV5-3 carries the ORF label, with uncertain function. Between the trimmed V and J ends, which lost 1 base and 4 bases, there was a span of 13 bases. CDR3 length: 15 amino acids.

The rearrangement links TRBV28 to TRBJ1-2; D might be TRBD1 (5 bases). The CDR3 is 12 residues long. Germline values: CDR1 MDHEN, CDR2 SYDVKM. V was shortened by 3 bases and J by 7 bases, with 9 bases between the two germline ends. Here the CDR3 reads CASSFAGFGYTF. Written as DNA, the CDR3 is TGTGCCAGCAGTTTTGCAGGGTTTGGCTACACCTTC.

This clone was seen only a few times. The chain combines TRBV2 with TRBJ1-6; 7 positions match TRBD1. Trimming at V came to 9 bases and at J to 9 bases, leaving 8 bases not matched to a gene. The CDR3 has 13 residues. Germline assignment: CDR1 SNHLY and CDR2 FYNNEI. The CDR3 sequence: CASQQGRSSPLHF. For the CDR3, the DNA is TGTGCCAGTCAACAGGGGAGAAGTTCACCCCTCCACTTT.

This clone was counted only a few times. The chain is built from TRBV4-1 and TRBJ1-2; 7 bases line up with TRBD1. The ends lost 1 base at V and 4 bases at J; junction bases unmatched: 6. The germline CDR1 and CDR2 sequences are MGHRA and YSYEKL. The CDR3 extends over 15 amino acids. CDR3 loop: CASSQGQGGVYGYTF. Here the CDR3 DNA reads TGCGCCAGCAGCCAAGGGCAAGGGGGCGTCTATGGCTACACCTTC.

This chain links TRBV27 with TRBJ1-5; 9 nucleotides agree with TRBD1. CDR1 MNHEY and CDR2 SMNVEV come from the germline V gene (reference sequence). The V segment lost 5 bases and the J segment 6 bases; nucleotides outside the gene matches: 5. The CDR3 is 14 residues long. The DNA for the CDR3 is TGTGCCAGCAGTCCAACAGGGGGCCGTCAGCCCCAGCATTTT. The encoded protein is CASSPTGGRQPQHF.

The sample holds a few counts of this clone. The rearrangement uses TRBV4-2 and TRBJ2-7; D gene uncertain. There are 13 residues in the CDR3. CDR1 and CDR2 from the germline V gene are LGHNA and YNFKEQ. Between the trimmed V and J ends, which lost 0 bases and 2 bases, there was a span of 5 bases. The CDR3 DNA reads TGTGCCAGCAGCCAAGATTACCCCTACGAGCAGTACTTC. This sequence encodes CASSQDYPYEQYF.

This chain links TRBV19 with TRBJ1-5; TRBD1 agrees at 9 bases. Trimming took 1 base from V and 7 from J; bases not matched to a gene: 8. The CDR3 sequence is 16 residues long. CDR1 is LNHDA and CDR2 is SQIVND in the germline V gene (reference sequence). The CDR3 loop is CASSIALGQGQQPQHF. DNA of the CDR3: TGTGCCAGTAGTATAGCCCTGGGACAGGGCCAACAGCCCCAGCATTTT.

The chain joins TRBV10-3 to TRBJ1-3, with D perhaps TRBD1 (5 bases). This CDR3 spans 17 amino acids. Deletions cut 6 bases from V and 0 bases from J, with 18 bases between. In germline, CDR1 is ENHRY, CDR2 SYGVKD. The CDR3: CAISLTGTDSSGNTIYF. CDR3 nucleotide sequence: TGTGCCATCAGCTTAACTGGGACCGATAGCTCTGGAAACACCATATATTTT.

The V call is TRBV6-6, the J call TRBJ2-2, with TRBD1 identical over 10 bases. The CDR3 contains 15 residues. Germline loops: CDR1 MNHNY, CDR2 SVGAGI (reference sequence). The J segment lost 6 bases and the V segment lost 2 bases, leaving 3 bases of the junction unmatched. The CDR3 region has the DNA TGTGCCAGCAGTTACCAGGGGACAGGGGCCGGGGAGCTGTTTTTT. Translating it yields CASSYQGTGAGELFF.

In its sample, this clone was seen once. The DNA of the CDR3 is TGTGCCAGCAGTATCGGGACAGGCTACGAGCAGTACTTC. It encodes CASSIGTGYEQYF. The V gene is TRBV12-3 or TRBV12-4, the J gene TRBJ2-7; 8 bases are shared with TRBD1. This CDR3 has 13 amino acids. V was pared by 5 bases and J by 3 bases, with 3 bases of the junction left unmatched.

The V and J genes are TRBV27 and TRBJ2-1; 12 nucleotides align to TRBD2. Trimming cost V 2 bases and J 12 bases; bases outside gene matches: 8. The germline CDR1 and CDR2 sequences are MNHEY and SMNVEV (reference sequence). The CDR3 contains 15 residues. The CDR3 region is CASSLAGLAGWGQFF. CDR3 DNA sequence: TGTGCCAGCAGTTTAGCAGGACTAGCGGGGTGGGGGCAGTTCTTC.

This clone was detected only once. The CDR3 loop is CASSPGLAEEQYF. The CDR3 nucleotides are TGTGCCAGCAGCCCGGGACTTGCAGAGGAGCAGTACTTC. The chain is built from TRBV11-3 and TRBJ2-7; TRBD2 might be the D (6 bases). The CDR3 is 13 residues long. CDR1 and CDR2 (germline): SGHNT, YENEEA. V lost 5 bases and J lost 7, with 15 bases in between.

The CDR3, as DNA: TGTGCCAGCAGCTTATCAGGGGCTGGAAACACCATATATTTT. Encoded protein: CASSLSGAGNTIYF. The genes are TRBV5-6 and TRBJ1-3; D perhaps matches TRBD1 (6 bases). From germline, CDR1 is SGHDT and CDR2 YYEEEE. The CDR3 sequence is 14 residues long. V dropped 2 bases and J dropped 2 bases, with 8 bases sitting between them.

J is TRBJ1-1 and V is TRBV4-1; TRBD1 agrees at 7 bases. Germline CDR1 and CDR2: MGHRA and YSYEKL. The CDR3 length is 12 residues. V lost 3 bases to trimming and J lost 8 bases; unmatched junction nucleotides: 3. The chain's CDR3 is CASSHLTGEAFF. DNA of the CDR3: TGCGCCAGCAGCCACTTGACAGGGGAAGCTTTCTTT.

The chain combines TRBV7-3 with TRBJ1-4, with a weak D call TRBD1 (6 bases). V was trimmed by 5 bases and J by 8 bases, leaving 12 bases between them. Germline V CDR1 and CDR2: SGHTA, FQGTGA. The CDR3 consists of 13 residues. The DNA for the CDR3 is TGTGCCAGCAGCCAAAGGGGGGGCGAAAAACTGTTTTTT. Protein: CASSQRGGEKLFF.

CDR3 nucleotides: TGTGCCAGTAGTCAGACGGGCGGTAATGAAAAACTGTTTTTT. It is translated as CASSQTGGNEKLFF. The chain has TRBV19 and TRBJ1-4; D not resolved. Deletions cut 5 bases from V and 4 bases from J, with 11 bases between. Germline V gene lookup returns CDR1 LNHDA and CDR2 SQIVND (reference sequence). The CDR3 has 14 amino acids.

The CDR3 sequence: CASSLARGGNEKLFF. CDR3 nucleotide sequence: TGTGCCAGCAGCTTAGCCAGGGGGGGTAATGAAAAACTGTTTTTT. V is TRBV7-9 and J is TRBJ1-4, with 7 bases aligning to TRBD1. Per the germline V gene, CDR1 is SEHNR and CDR2 is FQNEAQ (reference sequence). The length of the CDR3 is 15 residues. V was pared by 0 bases and J by 4 bases, with 2 bases of the junction left unmatched.

The chain employs TRBV28 and TRBJ1-6; tentatively, D is TRBD1 (5 bases). Germline CDR1 MDHEN, CDR2 SYDVKM. V lost 5 bases, J lost 7 bases, and 15 bases lay in between. This CDR3 contains 15 residues. In nucleotides, the CDR3 is TGTGCCAGCAGTGGGGCGTCCGGTGCCAATTCACCCCTCCACTTT. This codes for CASSGASGANSPLHF.

V is TRBV5-1 and J is TRBJ2-7, with a possible D match to TRBD2 (5 bases). The CDR3 extends over 14 amino acids. Trimming removed 4 bases from V and 0 bases from J, with 11 bases in between. Germline lookup yields CDR1 SGHRS and CDR2 YFSETQ. CDR3 in DNA: TGCGCCAGCAGCCGGCTGGGGAGCTCCTACGAGCAGTACTTC. Protein: CASSRLGSSYEQYF.